This section outlines one TCR beta chain sequence together with its context. TCRdb's copy holds only in-frame clones and misses some; the assay was immunoSEQ multiplex PCR. The repertoire holds fewer than 250,000 clones, about 90% seen once, with more than 10% in the top ten. The sample is drawn from a study of blood T cell repertoires in COVID-19. Germline CDR1 reads LGHNA; CDR2 reads YSLEER. The CDR3 totals 15 residues. Trimming removed 1 base from V and 5 bases from J, with 14 bases in between. The sequence came from a man younger than 40 who had recovered from COVID-19. Sequences were obtained from PBMCs or T cells enriched from blood (not recorded which). The chain couples TRBV4-3 to TRBJ1-1, with no clear D. In DNA form, the CDR3 reads TGCGCCAGCAGCCAAGCGTCAGGAAGTTGGACTGAAGCTTTCTTT. It codes for CASSQASGSWTEAFF.